This T cell receptor beta chain derives from a study of breast tumors, draining lymph nodes, adjacent tissues. In TCRdb, the multiplex PCR reads were re-called with MiXCR into one record per CDR3 protein. The sample records about 230,000 distinct CDR3 sequences, about 32% being singletons. Whole-study results and caveats: Data fit most tumor T cells coming from lymph node, expanding in tumor.

This clonotype was seen ten or more times. Its antigen is as yet unknown. Trimming pared 5 bases from V and 8 bases from J, leaving 15 bases between. This CDR3 has 14 amino acids. Germline loops: CDR1 SGHTA, CDR2 FQGNSA. Breast cancer patients provided tissue from their axillary draining lymph nodes. The sequence came from a female donor with breast cancer. Some clones in this sample may be carry-over from other donors' samples. The V and J genes are TRBV7-2 and TRBJ2-2; D unresolved. Source material: axillary lymph node tissue. The CDR3 DNA is TGTGCCAGCAGCCCCCAACCATGGCTAGGGGAGCTGTTTTTT. It translates to CASSPQPWLGELFF. The full variable domain, with the rest looked up from reference TRBV7-2 and TRBJ2-2, is GAGVSQSPSNKVTEKGKDVELRCDPISGHTALYWYRQSLGQGLEFLIYFQGNSAPDKSGLPSDRFSAERTGGSVSTLTIQRTQQEDSAVYLCASSPQPWLGELFFGEGSRLTVL.